What follows are 14 T cell receptor beta chains derived from one specimen sequenced in a study of blood T cell repertoires in COVID-19. Produced via immunoSEQ multiplex PCR; TCRdb's table is partial and in-frame only. The sample consists of about 170,000 clones, just under 90% of them appearing once. The material sequenced was peripheral blood. All receptors come from a man between 18 and 35 years old with active or convalescent COVID-19.

The J gene is TRBJ1-6, the V gene TRBV28; D remains ambiguous. Germline V gene lookup returns CDR1 MDHEN and CDR2 SYDVKM. V lost 9 bases and J lost 0, with 12 bases in between. The CDR3 contains 15 residues. The CDR3 DNA reads as TGTGCCAGTCAGTCAGAGGACTCCTATAATTCACCCCTCCACTTT. Protein: CASQSEDSYNSPLHF.

This chain connects TRBV7-6 to TRBJ1-1; 8 bases are a match to TRBD1. CDR1 and CDR2 (germline): SGHVS, FNYEAQ. CDR3 size: 13 residues. Here the CDR3 reads CATYGQGSTEAFF. In DNA form, the CDR3 reads TGTGCGACTTACGGACAGGGCAGCACTGAAGCTTTCTTT.

This clone was observed a handful of times. CDR3 DNA: TGTGCCAGCAGCTTATCGACAGATACGCAGTATTTT. It is translated as CASSLSTDTQYF. The chain uses TRBV7-9 and TRBJ2-3; D is unresolved. Germline V gene lookup returns CDR1 SEHNR and CDR2 FQNEAQ (reference sequence). The length of the CDR3 is 12 residues. With 2 bases removed from V and 3 bases from J, the gap between germline ends came to 3 bases.

This chain connects TRBV5-6 to TRBJ1-1, with D perhaps TRBD1 (6 bases). Germline V gene lookup returns CDR1 SGHDT and CDR2 YYEEEE. V lost 3 bases to trimming and J lost 5 bases, with 14 bases between them. The length of the CDR3 is 14 residues. The DNA for the CDR3 is TGTGCCAGCAGCTACGACCCCAGGGGAACTGAAGCTTTCTTT. Its protein product is CASSYDPRGTEAFF.

On this clone: Other nucleotide sequences from this sample produce the same CDR3. The CDR3 is CASSPDRVNEKLFF. The DNA of the CDR3 is TGTGCCAGCTCCCCGGACAGGGTCAATGAAAAACTGTTTTTT. This rearrangement joins TRBV18 to TRBJ1-4; 8 bases map to TRBD1. V was pared by 6 bases and J by 5 bases, with 5 bases of the junction left unmatched. The CDR3 is 14 amino acids. Germline V lookup: CDR1 KGHSH, CDR2 LQKENI.

The chain has TRBV5-8 and TRBJ1-5; 8 bases map to TRBD1. This CDR3 has 15 amino acids. Germline V gives CDR1 SGHTS, CDR2 YDEGEE. The trim removed 3 bases at V and 4 bases at J, leaving 6 bases unmatched. The CDR3 DNA is TGTGCCAGCAGCTACGGACAGGGTTGGAATCAGCCCCAGCATTTT. Translation gives CASSYGQGWNQPQHF.

The chain employs TRBV4-1 and TRBJ2-3; 10 bases fit TRBD2. V shed 4 bases and J 3 bases; nucleotides not matched to a gene: 7. Germline lookup yields CDR1 MGHRA and CDR2 YSYEKL. This CDR3 comprises 16 residues. This CDR3 reads CASSRNLAGGTDTQYF. As DNA, the CDR3 is TGCGCCAGCAGCCGCAACTTAGCGGGAGGAACAGATACGCAGTATTTT.

The V call is TRBV10-3, the J call TRBJ2-7; TRBD2 matches at 7 bases. Germline CDR1 and CDR2: ENHRY and SYGVKD. The CDR3 is 12 amino acids. The trim removed 10 bases at V and 3 bases at J, leaving 6 bases unmatched. CDR3: CASRGGSYEQYF. The CDR3 DNA follows: TGTGCCAGCCGGGGCGGGAGCTACGAGCAGTACTTC.

The chain couples TRBV9 to TRBJ1-2; no firm D call. The V end lost 3 bases, the J end lost 8 bases, and 5 bases lay between the germline ends. CDR1 and CDR2 from the germline V gene are SGDLS and YYNGEE. The CDR3 covers 10 residues. The CDR3 bases are TGTGCCAGCAGCGGCGGGGGCTACACCTTC. It encodes CASSGGGYTF.

This clone was found once. The V call is TRBV27, the J call TRBJ1-5, with no clear D. Deletions cut 3 bases from V and 0 bases from J, with 9 bases between. CDR1 and CDR2 (germline): MNHEY, SMNVEV (reference sequence). The CDR3 runs to 15 residues. CDR3 coding DNA: TGTGCCAGCAGTTTGTCCCCCCTTAGCAATCAGCCCCAGCATTTT. Protein sequence: CASSLSPLSNQPQHF.

J is TRBJ2-2 and V is TRBV6-5; TRBD1 aligns across 9 bases. Trimming removed 6 bases from V and 2 bases from J; junction bases left unmatched: 4. The CDR3 runs to 15 residues. Germline values: CDR1 MNHEY, CDR2 SVGAGI. The CDR3 region has the DNA TGTGCCAGCAGCCGGGACAGGGACAACACCGGGGAGCTGTTTTTT. Translating it yields CASSRDRDNTGELFF.

This chain connects TRBV11-2 to TRBJ1-2; 8 bases are shared with TRBD1. V gave up 1 base and J gave up 6 bases; unmatched junction bases: 4. CDR3 length equals 14 residues. Germline CDR1 and CDR2: SGHAT and FQNNGV. Here the CDR3 DNA reads TGTGCCAGCAGCTTAGCAGGGGGCAATCATGGCTACACCTTC. This gives the protein CASSLAGGNHGYTF.

This clone was found a few times. J is TRBJ2-7 and V is TRBV3-1 (or the pseudogene TRBV3-2), with 7 bases identical to TRBD2. Germline trimming cut 4 bases from V and 2 bases from J; bases unmatched to any gene: 8. The CDR3 is made up of 15 amino acids. Per germline, CDR1 LGHDT and CDR2 YNNKEL (reference sequence). CDR3: CASSRVRGGTYEQYF. The CDR3 region has the DNA TGTGCCAGCAGCCGGGTCCGCGGGGGTACCTACGAGCAGTACTTC.

This clone was picked up a small number of times. The V and J genes are TRBV5-1 and TRBJ2-2; D is undetermined. Trimming removed 4 bases from V and 5 bases from J, with 9 bases in between. Per the germline V gene, CDR1 is SGHRS and CDR2 is YFSETQ. This CDR3 has 13 residues. The CDR3 region has the DNA TGCGCCAGCAGCCCGACATTAACCGGGGAGCTGTTTTTT. It specifies CASSPTLTGELFF.